This T cell receptor beta chain was identified during a study of shared clonotypes between healthy human individuals. Study results and limitations: Relative to memory subsets, naive subsets generally showed larger estimated richness.

CDR1 is MGHRA and CDR2 is YSYEKL in the germline V gene. The CDR3 has 17 amino acids. V lost 2 bases and J 6 bases, leaving 20 bases between the germline ends. As regards this clone: The antigen is undetermined.

Per the study methods: Junction-only sequences produced by ImmunoSEQ had no quality scores, so filtering differed. Data came from immunoSEQ multiplex PCR; TCRdb stores just in-frame clones and leaves some out. That table gives V, J and clone size, and the DNA gave D and trimming. Of about 600,000 clones in the sample, around 97% were seen once. The specimen was naive CD4+ T cells sorted from blood. Subset defined: CD45RA+ positively selected. J is TRBJ2-4 and V is TRBV4-1, with a tentative D call TRBD2 (5 bases). The sequence was collected from a young woman in good health. The CDR3 DNA reads TGCGCCAGCAGCCAAAGTCCTAGCCGGAGCGAGCCAAACATTCAGTACTTC. Translated, it gives CASSQSPSRSEPNIQYF.